The 29 T cell receptor beta chains given below trace back to one sample, sequenced in a study of beta chain features in type 1 diabetes. General study points: When Type 1 diabetes patients were examined, their TCRB CDR3s proved moderately but significantly shorter in all four CD4+ subsets.

These receptors' targets are unknown. The investigators reverse transcribed all of the isolated RNA, so they sequenced expressed TCRB transcripts. TCRdb's copy holds only in-frame clones and misses some; the assay was immunoSEQ multiplex PCR. The sample includes 300,000 to 350,000 clones, approximately 9.7% of them seen just once. Sequencing was performed on central memory CD4+ T cells from blood. These receptors were collected from a man younger than 45 with type 1 diabetes.

In this sample, this clone turned up a few times. The chain joins TRBV5-6 to TRBJ2-1, with a weak D call TRBD2 (5 bases). The germline V gene encodes CDR1 SGHDT and CDR2 YYEEEE. Trimming removed 7 bases at V and 2 bases at J, with 10 bases between. This CDR3 has 13 residues. The CDR3: CASHRGPYNEQFF. CDR3 in DNA: TGTGCCAGCCACAGAGGGCCCTACAATGAGCAGTTCTTC.

The chain couples TRBV14 to TRBJ1-1; no definite D call. The CDR3 covers 16 residues. V lost 0 bases, J lost 5 bases, and 16 bases lay in between. Germline CDR1 is SGHDN and CDR2 is FVKESK. In DNA form, the CDR3 reads TGTGCCAGCAGCCAAGATCGGCCCGGGCGAGGGACTGAAGCTTTCTTT. It yields the protein CASSQDRPGRGTEAFF. Using reference TRBV14 and TRBJ1-1 for the parts outside the CDR3, the full variable domain is EAGVTQFPSHSVIEKGQTVTLRCDPISGHDNLYWYRRVMGKEIKFLLHFVKESKQDESGMPNNRFLAERTGGTYSTLKVQPAELEDSGVYFCASSQDRPGRGTEAFFGQGTRLTVV.

This clone was observed at least ten times. This rearrangement joins TRBV23-1 to TRBJ2-7; 10 nucleotides line up with TRBD1. TRBV23-1 is known as an ORF, though its function is uncertain. J was trimmed by 1 base and V by 7 bases; bases with no gene match: 10. The CDR3 runs 16 residues. CDR3 sequence reads: CASNRDRGRLSYEQYF. The CDR3 DNA reads TGCGCCAGCAATCGAGACAGGGGGCGCCTTTCCTACGAGCAGTACTTC.

This chain uses TRBV18 with TRBJ1-1; D gene ambiguous. This CDR3 region has 15 residues. Per the germline V gene, CDR1 is KGHSH and CDR2 is LQKENI. Trimming left V 6 bases short and J 6 bases short, with 20 bases between. CDR3 amino acids: CASSPGLDHRSEAFF. CDR3 DNA: TGTGCCAGCTCCCCGGGTCTTGACCACCGTTCTGAAGCTTTCTTT.

This clone was counted between two and nine times. The chain links TRBV27 to TRBJ2-3; D is perhaps TRBD2 (7 bases). The CDR3 is 14 amino acids. CDR1 is MNHEY, CDR2 SMNVEV, per germline (reference sequence). The V end was cut by 3 bases, the J end by 5 bases, with 12 bases between. The CDR3 is CASSFGLGGDTQYF. The CDR3 region has the DNA TGTGCCAGCAGTTTCGGACTAGGGGGAGATACGCAGTATTTT.

The chain employs TRBV28 and TRBJ2-7; possibly TRBD1 for D (6 bases). V was trimmed by 7 bases and J by 3 bases, leaving 19 bases between them. The CDR3 contains 15 residues. Germline CDR1 is MDHEN and CDR2 is SYDVKM. In nucleotides, the CDR3 is TGTGCCAGCATCAACCTGGGGGCTGCCGGCTACGAGCAGTACTTC. It specifies CASINLGAAGYEQYF.

In this sample, this clone turned up many times. The chain joins TRBV4-3 to TRBJ2-4; D is undetermined. The CDR3 extends over 16 amino acids. The ends were cut back, 4 bases at V and 6 bases at J, with 19 bases in the middle. Germline lookup yields CDR1 LGHNA and CDR2 YSLEER. DNA of the CDR3: TGCGCCAGCAGCCCCTGGCCCCAGGTTGATCGAAACATTCAGTACTTC. Protein sequence: CASSPWPQVDRNIQYF.

A remark on this clone: The same CDR3 arises from other DNA sequences in this sample as well. The genes are TRBV5-4 and TRBJ2-2; D possibly corresponds to TRBD1 (7 bases). Germline CDR1 and CDR2: SGHNT and YYREEE (reference sequence). Trimming stripped 0 bases from V and 4 bases from J, with 10 bases between. The CDR3 spans 15 residues. The CDR3 coding sequence is TGTGCCAGCAGCTTGGATCAGGGGGGCACCGGGGAGCTGTTTTTT. Translated: CASSLDQGGTGELFF.

This chain connects TRBV5-6 to TRBJ2-7; 12 positions agree with TRBD2. Trimming removed 3 bases from V and 0 bases from J; junction bases left unmatched: 10. Per the germline V gene, CDR1 is SGHDT and CDR2 is YYEEEE. The CDR3 consists of 18 residues. For the CDR3, the DNA is TGTGCCAGCAGCTCTATATGGACTAGCGGGGACCTCTCCTACGAGCAGTACTTC. Protein product: CASSSIWTSGDLSYEQYF.

This clone was seen a handful of times. The V call is TRBV7-9, the J call TRBJ2-3, with D hard to call. Trimming left V 4 bases short and J 0 bases short, with 8 bases between. This CDR3 has 14 amino acids. The germline CDR1 and CDR2 sequences are SEHNR and FQNEAQ (reference sequence). In DNA, the CDR3 is TGTGCCAGCAGCTACCTGGGTAGCACAGATACGCAGTATTTT. Encoded protein: CASSYLGSTDTQYF.

The sample holds many counts of this clone. The chain couples TRBV29-1 to TRBJ2-7; possible D gene TRBD1, 5 bases. From germline, CDR1 is SQVTM and CDR2 ANQGSEA. Trimming left V 2 bases short and J 0 bases short, with 14 bases between. The CDR3 runs 15 residues. As DNA, the CDR3 is TGCAGCGTTGAATACAAGACAGTGATCTCCTACGAGCAGTACTTC. Encoded protein: CSVEYKTVISYEQYF.

The rearrangement links TRBV4-3 to TRBJ2-7, with D possibly TRBD1 on 5 matching bases. The CDR3 consists of 15 residues. Germline CDR1 and CDR2: LGHNA and YSLEER. The V end lost 0 bases, the J end lost 6 bases, and 15 bases lay between the germline ends. CDR3 amino acids: CASSQDPQGQGEQYF. The CDR3, as DNA: TGCGCCAGCAGCCAAGATCCTCAGGGCCAAGGCGAGCAGTACTTC.

In this sample, this clone turned up a few times. The chain couples TRBV28 to TRBJ2-5; the D gene is possibly TRBD2 (6 bases). Germline lookup yields CDR1 MDHEN and CDR2 SYDVKM. The V gene lost 6 bases and the J gene lost 5 bases, with 16 bases spanning the gap. The CDR3 totals 14 residues. The CDR3: CASSSTGTRETQYF. The CDR3 DNA is TGTGCCAGCAGCTCAACCGGGACTCGGGAGACCCAGTACTTC. Combining the CDR3 with reference TRBV28 and TRBJ2-5 gives the whole variable domain DVKVTQSSRYLVKRTGEKVFLECVQDMDHENMFWYRQDPGLGLRLIYFSYDVKMKEKGDIPEGYSVSREKKERFSLILESASTNQTSMYLCASSSTGTRETQYFGPGTRLLVL.

This chain connects TRBV9 to TRBJ2-3; D possibly corresponds to TRBD2 (6 bases). The CDR3 contains 16 residues. Germline CDR1 SGDLS, CDR2 YYNGEE. The V gene lost 1 base and the J gene lost 4 bases, with 16 bases spanning the gap. CDR3 sequence: CASSVKEGSGADTQYF. For the CDR3, the DNA is TGTGCCAGCAGCGTAAAGGAGGGATCCGGGGCAGATACGCAGTATTTT.

The chain joins TRBV20-1 to TRBJ1-5; no definite D call. Germline lookup yields CDR1 DFQATT and CDR2 SNEGSKA (reference sequence). Trimming removed 3 bases at V and 6 bases at J, with 6 bases between. This CDR3 is 11 amino acids long. CDR3 protein: CSASSGQPQHF. The CDR3 region has the DNA TGCAGTGCTAGTTCCGGTCAGCCCCAGCATTTT.

The chain has TRBV7-2 and TRBJ2-3; D is perhaps TRBD2 (6 bases). V lost 5 bases and J 2 bases, leaving 14 bases between the germline ends. Germline V CDR1 and CDR2: SGHTA, FQGNSA. CDR3 size: 15 residues. CDR3 DNA: TGTGCCAGCAGCCTACGGGGGAGGAACACAGATACGCAGTATTTT. It encodes CASSLRGRNTDTQYF.

This clone has more than one count but fewer than ten. A read error may account for a junction end that differs from germline. The V gene is TRBV5-1, the J gene TRBJ2-7, with D uncertain. This CDR3 spans 14 amino acids. CDR1 and CDR2 (germline): SGHRS, YFSETQ. The CDR3 nucleotides are TGCGCCAGCAGCTTGGATCCTCAGACGCCGGTTTATCGCTTC. Its protein product is CASSLDPQTPVYRF.

The rearrangement joins TRBV29-1 to TRBJ1-2, with D hard to call. V lost 2 bases and J 4 bases, leaving 11 bases between the germline ends. The CDR3 covers 13 residues. Looked up from germline, CDR1 is SQVTM and CDR2 is ANQGSEA. As DNA, the CDR3 is TGCAGCGTTGAAACAGAGGGTGCCTATGGCTACACCTTC. This codes for CSVETEGAYGYTF.

A few counts support this clone. The V and J genes are TRBV28 and TRBJ1-6; TRBD1 is a possible D gene (6 bases). Germline-derived CDR1 and CDR2 are MDHEN and SYDVKM. The V end lost 6 bases, the J end lost 9 bases, and 15 bases lay between the germline ends. The CDR3 extends over 14 amino acids. DNA of the CDR3: TGTGCCAGCAGACTTTCGGGGGCTGGTTCACCCCTCCACTTT. Protein: CASRLSGAGSPLHF.

This clone was counted only a few times. The CDR3 loop is CASRTGTGGLKTQYF. In nucleotides, the CDR3 is TGTGCCAGCAGAACGGGGACAGGGGGATTAAAGACCCAGTACTTC. The V and J genes are TRBV28 and TRBJ2-5; 11 bases agree with TRBD1. V shed 6 bases, J shed 6 bases, and the junction held 9 bases outside the gene matches. CDR3 length: 15 residues. CDR1 and CDR2 from the germline V gene are MDHEN and SYDVKM.

The chain combines TRBV2 with TRBJ2-7; D might be TRBD1 (6 bases). The V end was cut by 7 bases, the J end by 0 bases, with 13 bases between. Germline V lookup: CDR1 SNHLY, CDR2 FYNNEI. The CDR3 has 14 amino acids. The CDR3 DNA follows: TGTGCCAGCACCGGGACAAGAAGCTCCTACGAGCAGTACTTC. Translation gives CASTGTRSSYEQYF.

This clone was detected a few times. V and J are TRBV19 and TRBJ1-2; D call uncertain. Between the trimmed V and J ends, which lost 4 bases and 7 bases, there was a span of 13 bases. The CDR3 spans 13 residues. Germline CDR1 reads LNHDA; CDR2 reads SQIVND (reference sequence). The CDR3 DNA reads as TGTGCCAGTAGTACTGACCTGGGTGGTGGCTACACCTTC. As protein: CASSTDLGGGYTF.

This chain links TRBV18 with TRBJ2-1; D gene unclear. V was shortened by 5 bases and J by 10 bases, with 12 bases between the two germline ends. The length of the CDR3 is 12 residues. Per the germline V gene, CDR1 is KGHSH and CDR2 is LQKENI. The CDR3: CASSSLPYEQFF. DNA for the CDR3: TGTGCCAGCTCAAGTCTGCCTTACGAGCAGTTCTTC.

In this sample, this clone turned up a few times. The V and J genes are TRBV30 and TRBJ1-1; D is uncertain. CDR1 and CDR2 (germline): GTSNPN, SVGIG (reference sequence). V was trimmed by 2 bases and J by 0 bases, leaving 7 bases between them. The CDR3 is made up of 13 amino acids. In DNA, the CDR3 is TGTGCCTGGAGTATAGACCTGAACACTGAAGCTTTCTTT. Its translation is CAWSIDLNTEAFF.

The chain joins TRBV5-1 to TRBJ2-3, with D possibly being TRBD2 (6 bases). The CDR3 consists of 14 residues. V was clipped by 1 base and J by 5 bases, with 11 bases between them. Germline CDR1 SGHRS, CDR2 YFSETQ. The CDR3 DNA reads TGCGCCAGCAGCTTGAGTTGGGGAGGAGATACGCAGTATTTT. It is translated as CASSLSWGGDTQYF.

This clone was seen a handful of times. CDR3 sequence reads: CASSTPHADTQYF. CDR3 nucleotides: TGTGCCAGCAGTACGCCCCATGCGGATACGCAGTATTTT. This sequence joins TRBV28 and TRBJ2-3; D is unresolved. CDR1 and CDR2 (germline): MDHEN, SYDVKM. Trimming shortened V by 5 bases and J by 6 bases, and 12 bases separated the two germline ends. The CDR3 is 13 residues long.

There are a few counts of this clone. The gene calls are TRBV9 and TRBJ1-2, with TRBD1 matching over 7 bases. V was pared by 4 bases and J by 4 bases, with 7 bases of the junction left unmatched. The CDR3 has 14 residues. Germline V gene lookup returns CDR1 SGDLS and CDR2 YYNGEE. CDR3 DNA sequence: TGTGCCAGCAGCCCCTCCACAGGGGCCTATGGCTACACCTTC. Its translation is CASSPSTGAYGYTF.

The chain carries TRBV7-2 and TRBJ2-7, with TRBD2 matching over 7 bases. The trim removed 5 bases at V and 0 bases at J, leaving 4 bases unmatched. Germline V gene sequence: CDR1 SGHTA, CDR2 FQGNSA. The CDR3 is 14 residues long. The CDR3 DNA reads TGTGCCAGCAGCCAGCAGCGGGGCTCCTACGAGCAGTACTTC. Translated: CASSQQRGSYEQYF.

The chain couples TRBV5-5 to TRBJ1-2; no clear D. Between the trimmed V and J ends, which lost 0 bases and 3 bases, there was a span of 9 bases. The CDR3 totals 14 residues. Germline CDR1 and CDR2: SGHKS and YYEKEE (reference sequence). Here the CDR3 reads CASSLDTSYYGYTF. The CDR3, as DNA: TGTGCCAGCAGCTTGGATACATCGTACTATGGCTACACCTTC.